This T cell receptor beta chain was identified in a study of cytomegalovirus exposure and HLA in healthy donors. This CDR3 region has 14 residues. Germline-derived CDR1 and CDR2 are SGHRS and YFSETQ. Amplification used 60 Vbeta primers and 13 Jbeta primers. Profiled with immunoSEQ multiplex PCR; TCRdb holds only in-frame clones, not every one. The data hold approximately 110,000 clones, with around 86% observed a single time. Sample: PBMCs. This sequence originates from a man in his thirties or forties in good health and CMV-seropositive. The chain combines TRBV5-1 with TRBJ2-5, with a weak D call TRBD2 (6 bases). The end of the DNA aligns better with TRBJ2-7, so the J call may be wrong. Here the CDR3 reads CASSSGANLYEQYF. CDR3 nucleotide sequence: TGCGCCAGCAGCTCGGGAGCGAACCTATACGAGCAGTACTTC.